The T cell receptor (beta chain) under discussion was sequenced for a study of blood T cell repertoires in COVID-19. Study-wide context: Both acute and convalescent COVID-19 samples were obtained from the United States, Italy and Spain. In each case, the material was cDNA or gDNA derived from T cells, B-cell-depleted T cells, or PBMCs.

How the authors handled the data: Reference gene primer amplification yielded estimated nucleated cell counts. Sequenced by immunoSEQ multiplex PCR; TCRdb stores in-frame clones only, minus some. That table supplies the V and J calls and clone size; D and trimming were determined from the DNA. Among approximately 26,000 clones listed, 90% were seen once. The germline gives CDR1 LNHNV, CDR2 YYDKDF (reference sequence). The ends were cut back, 0 bases at V and 6 bases at J, with 14 bases in the middle. The CDR3 has 16 residues. The chain is built from TRBV15 and TRBJ2-2; D is possibly TRBD2 (5 bases). Sequenced input: peripheral blood. The sequence derives from an older woman with active COVID-19. In nucleotides, the CDR3 is TGTGCCACCAGCAGAGATCTCGGGGTGGGATCCGGGGAGCTGTTTTTT. Protein: CATSRDLGVGSGELFF. Full variable domain (outside the CDR3, taken from reference TRBV15 and TRBJ2-2): DAMVIQNPRYQVTQFGKPVTLSCSQTLNHNVMYWYQQKSSQAPKLLFHYYDKDFNNEADTPDNFQSRRPNTSFCFLDIRSPGLGDTAMYLCATSRDLGVGSGELFFGEGSRLTVL.